This T cell receptor beta chain was sequenced in a study of shared clonotypes between healthy human individuals. Germline V gene sequence: CDR1 LNHDA, CDR2 SQIVND (reference sequence). The CDR3 covers 15 residues. The V gene end was trimmed by 0 bases and the J gene end by 9 bases; junction bases not matched to a gene: 7. As defined, naive CD8 cells were CD45RO-negative and positively selected for CCR7, with terminally differentiated effector memory CD45RA+ cells excluded. Each subset's genomic DNA was split evenly across several immunoSEQ plates. Clones were read by immunoSEQ multiplex PCR, and TCRdb kept only the in-frame ones, dropping some. The sample includes around 1.9 million clones, approximately 92% of them seen just once.

The sample taken for sequencing was naive CD8+ T cells from PBMCs. The chain recombines TRBV19 with TRBJ2-2; 7 bases fit TRBD2. The sequence was collected from a man aged 18 to 35 in good health. Some clones in this sample may be carry-over from other donors' samples. The DNA for the CDR3 is TGTGCCAGTAGTATAGATGGCGGGAGTTTCAGGGAGCTGTTTTTT. Translating gives CASSIDGGSFRELFF. Full variable domain (remainder filled in from reference TRBV19 and TRBJ2-2): DGGITQSPKYLFRKEGQNVTLSCEQNLNHDAMYWYRQDPGQGLRLIYYSQIVNDFQKGDIAEGYSVSREKKESFPLTVTSAQKNPTAFYLCASSIDGGSFRELFFGEGSRLTVL.